One sample yielded the 12 T cell receptor beta chains listed below, sequenced in a study of technical replicates of blood from a few donors. Measured with immunoSEQ multiplex PCR; TCRdb has only the in-frame clones, and not every one. Of 55,000 to 80,000 clones in the sample, roughly 98% are singletons; the top ten hold over 0.15%. Sequencing was carried out using T cells isolated from PBMCs. The receptors derive from a human donor in good health.

Note on this clone: A read error may account for a junction end that differs from germline. The chain joins TRBV10-3 to TRBJ2-6, with a weak D call TRBD1 (5 bases). CDR1 is ENHRY, CDR2 SYGVKD, per germline. This CDR3 spans 15 amino acids. The chain's CDR3 is CAISADKAGSNVLTF. The CDR3 region has the DNA TGTGCCATCAGCGCGGACAAGGCTGGGTCCAACGTCCTGACTTTC.

This sequence joins TRBV7-9 and TRBJ2-5; TRBD1 aligns across 10 bases. The CDR3 length is 14 residues. V was clipped by 5 bases and J by 2 bases; unmatched bases: 2. CDR1 SEHNR and CDR2 FQNEAQ come from the germline V gene (reference sequence). The CDR3 reads CASSLGQGQETQYF. CDR3 nucleotide sequence: TGTGCCAGCAGCCTGGGACAGGGGCAAGAGACCCAGTACTTC.

CDR3 in DNA: TGTGCCAGTAGTATGTATGGGCAGGGGTCGTACGAGCAGTACTTC. Translating it yields CASSMYGQGSYEQYF. The chain uses TRBV19 and TRBJ2-7, with TRBD1 as a possible D gene (6 bases). V lost 3 bases to trimming and J lost 4 bases, with 16 bases between them. The CDR3 has 15 amino acids. Germline CDR1 and CDR2: LNHDA and SQIVND (reference sequence).

The rearrangement links TRBV6-5 to TRBJ2-5; D might be TRBD1 (5 bases). This CDR3 contains 14 residues. V gave up 6 bases and J gave up 5 bases, with 16 bases separating them. Germline V CDR1 and CDR2: MNHEY, SVGAGI. The CDR3 sequence is CASRLGLSGETQYF. The CDR3 DNA reads TGTGCCAGCAGGCTAGGGCTCTCAGGGGAGACCCAGTACTTC.

The chain links TRBV30 to TRBJ1-4; D is perhaps TRBD1 (5 bases). This CDR3 has 15 amino acids. The V end was cut by 0 bases, the J end by 8 bases, with 16 bases between. Germline V gives CDR1 GTSNPN, CDR2 SVGIG (reference sequence). In DNA, the CDR3 is TGTGCCTGGAGTGTACGAGGCAGGGTATCGGAAAAACTGTTTTTT. This gives the protein CAWSVRGRVSEKLFF.

CDR3 sequence: CASNSGYTEAFF. The CDR3 DNA is TGTGCCAGCAACTCGGGGTACACTGAAGCTTTCTTT. The chain recombines TRBV2 with TRBJ1-1, with D unclear. Germline CDR1 reads SNHLY; CDR2 reads FYNNEI. The CDR3 length is 12 residues. Trimming took 7 bases from V and 3 from J, leaving 9 bases between them.

This chain links TRBV6-5 with TRBJ2-7, with TRBD2 matching 10 bases. Germline loops: CDR1 MNHEY, CDR2 SVGAGI. The J segment lost 3 bases and the V segment lost 4 bases, leaving 3 bases of the junction unmatched. The CDR3 totals 14 residues. The CDR3 spells CASSWGLARYEQYF. The CDR3 DNA is TGTGCCAGCAGTTGGGGACTAGCGCGCTACGAGCAGTACTTC.

This clone was observed a single time. V usage is TRBV2 and J usage is TRBJ1-2; D not certain. The CDR3 extends over 11 amino acids. In germline, CDR1 is SNHLY, CDR2 FYNNEI. V was clipped by 1 base and J by 7 bases, with 4 bases between them. In nucleotides, the CDR3 is TGTGCCAGCAGTGAAGATATTGGCTACACCTTC. This codes for CASSEDIGYTF.

This rearrangement joins TRBV9 to TRBJ2-5, with D maybe TRBD1 (6 bases). Trimming pared 4 bases from V and 1 base from J, leaving 14 bases between. The germline gives CDR1 SGDLS, CDR2 YYNGEE. CDR3 size: 15 residues. CDR3 nucleotides: TGTGCCAGCAGCTCCATGGACAGATCCCAAGAGACCCAGTACTTC. Amino acid sequence: CASSSMDRSQETQYF.

The chain links TRBV10-3 to TRBJ1-6; 7 nucleotides line up with TRBD1. The V segment lost 5 bases and the J segment 0 bases; nucleotides outside the gene matches: 10. The CDR3 is 18 residues long. Germline CDR1 reads ENHRY; CDR2 reads SYGVKD. CDR3 nucleotides: TGTGCCATCAGTTCCCGGGACAGTTTGCGCTCCTATAATTCACCCCTCCACTTT. It is translated as CAISSRDSLRSYNSPLHF.

The CDR3 region has the DNA TGTGCCAGCCGGTCTGGAGGACAGGGCTTAGAGCAGTACTTC. Its translation: CASRSGGQGLEQYF. V is TRBV11-2 and J is TRBJ2-7; 8 bases align to TRBD1. Germline V gene lookup returns CDR1 SGHAT and CDR2 FQNNGV. J was trimmed by 7 bases and V by 8 bases; bases with no gene match: 13. This CDR3 is built from 14 residues.

The J gene is TRBJ2-7, the V gene TRBV5-6; possibly TRBD2 for D (5 bases). Germline CDR1 SGHDT, CDR2 YYEEEE. This CDR3 spans 15 amino acids. The V gene lost 2 bases and the J gene lost 2 bases, with 14 bases spanning the gap. The CDR3 loop is CASSFRGVGAYEQYF. DNA for the CDR3: TGTGCCAGCAGCTTTCGGGGAGTTGGGGCCTACGAGCAGTACTTC.